The T cell receptor (beta chain) described here comes from a study of OX40 agonist ivuxolimab in advanced cancers. Study background: Prior checkpoint blockade (anti-PD-1, anti-PD-L1 or anti-CTLA-4) was permitted; around 40% had it. Findings and limits, study-wide: Certain nonresponding patients likewise had low normalized T-cell clonal expansion. Clonal expansion among partial responders at 0.1-3.0 mg/kg ranked near the lowest.

With baseline, cycle 4 day 1, and cycle 7 day 1 as timepoints, blood was sampled. As concerns this clone: As yet, its antigen is unknown.

Germline CDR1 is KGHSH and CDR2 is LQKENI. The CDR3 runs 13 residues. V lost 2 bases, J lost 1 base, and 5 bases lay in between. The method was immunoSEQ multiplex PCR; TCRdb's version includes in-frame clones alone and lacks a portion of them. Of roughly 18,000 clones in the sample, more than 60% were seen once. This receptor was identified in an adult with an advanced solid tumor such as melanoma, head and neck, liver or kidney cancer. V usage is TRBV18 and J usage is TRBJ1-1; the D is unclear. Sequences were derived from CD4+ or CD8+ T cells sorted from blood, sampled in a trial of the OX40 agonist ivuxolimab. The CDR3 DNA is TGTGCCAGCTCACCATCAGGGAACACTGAAGCTTTCTTT. Protein sequence: CASSPSGNTEAFF.